The 21 T cell receptor beta chains listed next were all sequenced from one sample in a study of blood T cell repertoires in COVID-19. Repertoires were generated with immunoSEQ multiplex PCR, while TCRdb's copy carries only in-frame clones and drops some. The sample consists of around 270,000 clones, around nine tenths of them appearing once. Specimen: peripheral blood. All receptors come from a man aged 35 to 55 who had recovered from COVID-19.

The V and J genes are TRBV18 and TRBJ2-1; 9 bases align to TRBD2. The CDR3 length is 15 residues. Per germline, CDR1 KGHSH and CDR2 LQKENI. With 3 bases clipped from V and 4 bases from J, the junction kept 4 bases outside the gene matches. CDR3 DNA: TGTGCCAGCTCACCTCTAGCGGGGACGTACAATGAGCAGTTCTTC. Protein sequence: CASSPLAGTYNEQFF.

The rearrangement uses TRBV5-1 and TRBJ2-1, with D hard to call. CDR1 is SGHRS and CDR2 is YFSETQ in the germline V gene. The CDR3 has 13 residues. With 5 bases removed from V and 4 bases from J, the gap between germline ends came to 10 bases. DNA for the CDR3: TGCGCCAGCAGTCCGAGTCTATACAATGAGCAGTTCTTC. Its translation: CASSPSLYNEQFF.

The V gene is TRBV5-1, the J gene TRBJ2-1; TRBD2 matches 13 bases. Germline lookup yields CDR1 SGHRS and CDR2 YFSETQ. V lost 0 bases to trimming and J lost 4 bases; unmatched junction nucleotides: 13. The CDR3 runs 20 residues. The DNA for the CDR3 is TGCGCCAGCAGCTTGGATCCCTCTCAACTAGCGGGGGGGACTTACAATGAGCAGTTCTTC. Protein: CASSLDPSQLAGGTYNEQFF. Supplemented by reference TRBV5-1 and TRBJ2-1, the full variable domain reads KAGVTQTPRYLIKTRGQQVTLSCSPISGHRSVSWYQQTPGQGLQFLFEYFSETQRNKGNFPGRFSGRQFSNSRSEMNVSTLELGDSALYLCASSLDPSQLAGGTYNEQFFGPGTRLTVL.

The rearrangement uses TRBV9 and TRBJ2-5; a possible D gene is TRBD2 (6 bases). This CDR3 comprises 14 residues. Germline CDR1 reads SGDLS; CDR2 reads YYNGEE. V gave up 3 bases and J gave up 3 bases, with 12 bases separating them. For the CDR3, the DNA is TGTGCCAGCAGCGCCGGGACTCGCAAAGAGACCCAGTACTTC. Amino acid sequence: CASSAGTRKETQYF.

The V gene is TRBV6-2 or TRBV6-3, the J gene TRBJ2-1; D gene uncertain. CDR1 and CDR2 (germline): MNHEY, SVGEGT. V was cut by 6 bases and J by 0 bases, with 18 bases left in between. The CDR3 is made up of 17 amino acids. The CDR3 coding sequence is TGTGCCAGCAGCGTCTACTCGTCTAAGCTCTCCTACAATGAGCAGTTCTTC. It encodes CASSVYSSKLSYNEQFF.

The J gene is TRBJ2-5, the V gene TRBV6-5; TRBD2 aligns across 9 bases. The CDR3 is 16 amino acids. V lost 0 bases and J lost 3; bases outside the gene matches: 5. The V gene's germline CDR1 is MNHEY and CDR2 SVGAGI. The CDR3 DNA is TGTGCCAGCAGTTACTCTAAGCGGGGGGACAAAGAGACCCAGTACTTC. It encodes CASSYSKRGDKETQYF.

This clone was counted once. The chain recombines TRBV7-8 with TRBJ2-6; possible D gene TRBD2, 6 bases. Germline CDR1 is SGHVS and CDR2 is FQNEAQ. The CDR3 consists of 13 residues. Deletions cut 10 bases from V and 2 bases from J, with 9 bases between. The CDR3 nucleotides read TGTGCCACTGGGGGGACTGGGGCCAACGTCCTGACTTTC. Translated: CATGGTGANVLTF. Complete variable domain (other parts from reference TRBV7-8 and TRBJ2-6): GAGVSQSPRYKVAKRGQDVALRCDPISGHVSLFWYQQALGQGPEFLTYFQNEAQLDKSGLPSDRFFAERPEGSVSTLKIQRTQQEDSAVYLCATGGTGANVLTFGAGSRLTVL.

The gene calls are TRBV5-1 and TRBJ1-2, with TRBD1 matching 10 bases. The trim removed 0 bases at V and 4 bases at J, leaving 6 bases unmatched. The CDR3 spans 16 residues. Germline-derived CDR1 and CDR2 are SGHRS and YFSETQ. This CDR3 is CASSLAGTGVVYGYTF. The DNA for the CDR3 is TGCGCCAGCAGCTTGGCGGGGACAGGGGTGGTCTATGGCTACACCTTC.

The V and J genes are TRBV18 and TRBJ1-2, with 9 positions matching TRBD1. Germline V CDR1 and CDR2: KGHSH, LQKENI. V lost 6 bases, J lost 5 bases, and 10 bases stayed unmatched. CDR3 length equals 15 residues. The CDR3 DNA sequence: TGTGCCAGCTCTTGGGACAGGGAAGCTGGGTATGGCTACACCTTC. This gives the protein CASSWDREAGYGYTF.

The rearrangement links TRBV3-1 (or the pseudogene TRBV3-2) to TRBJ1-3, with D maybe TRBD1 (5 bases). The CDR3 covers 16 residues. Trimming shortened V by 3 bases and J by 1 base, and 13 bases separated the two germline ends. Germline V lookup: CDR1 LGHDT, CDR2 YNNKEL (reference sequence). This chain's CDR3 is CASSHSQGASGNTIYF. DNA of the CDR3: TGTGCCAGCAGCCACTCCCAAGGGGCGTCTGGAAACACCATATATTTT.

This chain uses TRBV6-6 with TRBJ2-2; D may be TRBD1 (6 bases). Germline loops: CDR1 MNHNY, CDR2 SVGAGI (reference sequence). With 9 bases removed from V and 1 base from J, the gap between germline ends came to 12 bases. The CDR3 is 14 amino acids. Here the CDR3 reads CASREQGNTGELFF. The DNA of the CDR3 is TGTGCCAGTCGAGAACAGGGGAACACCGGGGAGCTGTTTTTT.

This chain joins TRBV25-1 and TRBJ2-1; D is unresolved. Germline V lookup: CDR1 MGHDK, CDR2 SYGVNS. The CDR3 is 11 amino acids. Between the trimmed V and J ends, which lost 8 bases and 8 bases, there was a span of 10 bases. CDR3 nucleotide sequence: TGTGCCAGCCAGGCCTGGGATGAGCAGTTCTTC. This codes for CASQAWDEQFF.

V is TRBV30 and J is TRBJ1-5; D unresolved. Germline V gene lookup returns CDR1 GTSNPN and CDR2 SVGIG (reference sequence). The CDR3 consists of 13 residues. V lost 1 base to trimming and J lost 3 bases, with 7 bases between them. DNA of the CDR3: TGTGCCTGGAGTGGCGCCGACAATCAGCCCCAGCATTTT. This translates into CAWSGADNQPQHF.

CDR3 sequence reads: CASSSPGQGVYNEQFF. The DNA of the CDR3 is TGTGCCAGCAGTTCACCGGGACAGGGGGTTTACAATGAGCAGTTCTTC. This chain connects TRBV27 to TRBJ2-1; 11 nucleotides agree with TRBD1. Germline CDR1 reads MNHEY; CDR2 reads SMNVEV (reference sequence). Germline trimming cut 4 bases from V and 4 bases from J; bases unmatched to any gene: 6. The length of the CDR3 is 16 residues.

This chain connects TRBV7-7 to TRBJ2-3; 8 bases map to TRBD1. CDR3 length equals 15 residues. Germline loops: CDR1 SSHAT, CDR2 FNYEAQ (reference sequence). The V segment lost 5 bases and the J segment 7 bases; nucleotides outside the gene matches: 11. CDR3: CASSHGQGSGYTQYF. The DNA for the CDR3 is TGTGCCAGCAGCCACGGACAGGGTAGCGGATATACGCAGTATTTT.

This chain joins TRBV29-1 and TRBJ1-1; no clear D gene. Germline CDR1 is SQVTM and CDR2 is ANQGSEA. The CDR3 consists of 13 residues. V dropped 6 bases and J dropped 8 bases, with 19 bases sitting between them. DNA of the CDR3: TGCAGCGTAAGAGGAGGCAACAACCGCGAAGCTTTCTTT. Translated, it gives CSVRGGNNREAFF.

The V gene is TRBV15, the J gene TRBJ2-7; D is ambiguous. With 1 base removed from V and 3 bases from J, the gap between germline ends came to 7 bases. From germline, CDR1 is LNHNV and CDR2 YYDKDF (reference sequence). This CDR3 has 13 residues. CDR3: CATSRGTGYEQYF. The CDR3 coding sequence is TGTGCCACCAGCAGAGGTACGGGCTACGAGCAGTACTTC.

This clone showed up just once. The gene calls are TRBV19 and TRBJ2-5; D not resolved. V was cut by 0 bases and J by 5 bases, with 10 bases left in between. The CDR3 is 14 residues long. Looked up from germline, CDR1 is LNHDA and CDR2 is SQIVND (reference sequence). The CDR3 region is CASSIEHTRETQYF. The CDR3 nucleotides read TGTGCCAGTAGTATAGAGCACACGAGGGAGACCCAGTACTTC.

This rearrangement joins TRBV10-1 to TRBJ2-7, with D maybe TRBD2 (6 bases). The germline V and J ends were trimmed by 4 bases and 2 bases, with 9 bases remaining between them. Germline CDR1 reads WNHNN; CDR2 reads SYGVQD (reference sequence). This CDR3 has 13 amino acids. CDR3 protein: CASSGGVAYEQYF. CDR3 sequence (DNA): TGCGCCAGCAGTGGCGGGGTCGCCTACGAGCAGTACTTC.

Written as DNA, the CDR3 is TGTGCCAGCAGTTTAACAGGGAGGGGAACAGATACGCAGTATTTT. Its protein is CASSLTGRGTDTQYF. This chain connects TRBV6-5 to TRBJ2-3, with a possible D match to TRBD2 (7 bases). V was cut by 4 bases and J by 3 bases, with 14 bases left in between. CDR1 is MNHEY, CDR2 SVGAGI, per germline. This CDR3 has 15 amino acids.

The chain is built from TRBV11-2 and TRBJ2-7, with 9 nucleotides matching TRBD2. The germline gives CDR1 SGHAT, CDR2 FQNNGV. CDR3 length equals 14 residues. V dropped 3 bases and J dropped 4; count of bases not matched to a gene: 4. The CDR3 is CASSFIAGEYEQYF. CDR3 DNA sequence: TGTGCCAGCAGCTTTATAGCGGGGGAGTACGAGCAGTACTTC.